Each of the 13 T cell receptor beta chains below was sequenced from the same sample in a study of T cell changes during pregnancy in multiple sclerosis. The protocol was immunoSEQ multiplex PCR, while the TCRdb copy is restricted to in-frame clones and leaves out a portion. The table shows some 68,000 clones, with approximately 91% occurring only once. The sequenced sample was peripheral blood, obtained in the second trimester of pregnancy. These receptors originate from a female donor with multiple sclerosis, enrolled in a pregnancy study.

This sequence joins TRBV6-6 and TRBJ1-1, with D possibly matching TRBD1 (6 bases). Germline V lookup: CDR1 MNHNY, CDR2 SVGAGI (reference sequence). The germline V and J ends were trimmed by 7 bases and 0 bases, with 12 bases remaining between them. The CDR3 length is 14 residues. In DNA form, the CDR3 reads TGTGCCAGCACTCAGGGGAGGGTGAACACTGAAGCTTTCTTT. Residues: CASTQGRVNTEAFF.

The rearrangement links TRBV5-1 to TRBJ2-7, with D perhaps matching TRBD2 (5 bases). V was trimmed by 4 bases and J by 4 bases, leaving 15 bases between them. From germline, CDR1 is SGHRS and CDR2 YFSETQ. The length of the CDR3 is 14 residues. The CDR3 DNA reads TGCGCCAGCAGCGGTCGGAGGTTTGGGTACGAGCAGTACTTC. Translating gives CASSGRRFGYEQYF. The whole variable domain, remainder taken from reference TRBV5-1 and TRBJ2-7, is KAGVTQTPRYLIKTRGQQVTLSCSPISGHRSVSWYQQTPGQGLQFLFEYFSETQRNKGNFPGRFSGRQFSNSRSEMNVSTLELGDSALYLCASSGRRFGYEQYFGPGTRLTVT.

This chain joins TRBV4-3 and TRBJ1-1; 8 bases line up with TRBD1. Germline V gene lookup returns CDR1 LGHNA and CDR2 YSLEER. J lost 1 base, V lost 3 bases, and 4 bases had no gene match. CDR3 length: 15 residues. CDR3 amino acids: CASSHWDRKNTEAFF. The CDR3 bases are TGCGCCAGCAGCCACTGGGACAGGAAGAACACTGAAGCTTTCTTT.

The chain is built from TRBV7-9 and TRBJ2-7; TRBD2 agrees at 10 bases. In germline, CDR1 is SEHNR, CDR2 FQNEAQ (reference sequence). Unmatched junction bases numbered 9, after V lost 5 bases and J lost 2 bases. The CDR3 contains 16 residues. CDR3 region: CASSGDKAGGPYEQYF. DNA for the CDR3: TGTGCCAGCAGCGGGGATAAAGCGGGGGGGCCCTACGAGCAGTACTTC.

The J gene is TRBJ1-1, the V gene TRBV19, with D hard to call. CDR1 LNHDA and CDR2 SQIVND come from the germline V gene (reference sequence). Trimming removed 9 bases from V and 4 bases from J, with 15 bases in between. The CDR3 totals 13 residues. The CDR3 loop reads CASGLGISTEAFF. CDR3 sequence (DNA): TGTGCCAGCGGGCTCGGGATTTCCACTGAAGCTTTCTTT.

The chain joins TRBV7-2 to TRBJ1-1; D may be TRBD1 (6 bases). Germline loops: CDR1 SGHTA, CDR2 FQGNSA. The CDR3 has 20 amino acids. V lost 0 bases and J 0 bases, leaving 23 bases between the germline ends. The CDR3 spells CASSLAHGGTPLTMNTEAFF. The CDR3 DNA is TGTGCCAGCAGCTTAGCCCACGGTGGGACACCGCTCACTATGAACACTGAAGCTTTCTTT.

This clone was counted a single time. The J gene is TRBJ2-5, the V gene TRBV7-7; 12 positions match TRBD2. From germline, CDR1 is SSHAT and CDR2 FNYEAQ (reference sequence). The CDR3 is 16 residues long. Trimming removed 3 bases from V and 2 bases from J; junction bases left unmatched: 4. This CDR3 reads CASSFSGLAGQETQYF. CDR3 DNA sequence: TGTGCCAGCAGCTTTTCCGGACTAGCGGGACAAGAGACCCAGTACTTC.

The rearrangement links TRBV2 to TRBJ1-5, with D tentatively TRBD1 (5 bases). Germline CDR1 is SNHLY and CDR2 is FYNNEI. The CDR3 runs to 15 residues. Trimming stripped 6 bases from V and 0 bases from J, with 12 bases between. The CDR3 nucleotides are TGTGCCAGCAGGTTGACAGACAATAGCAATCAGCCCCAGCATTTT. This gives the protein CASRLTDNSNQPQHF. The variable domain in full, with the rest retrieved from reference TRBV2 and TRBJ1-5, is EPEVTQTPSHQVTQMGQEVILRCVPISNHLYFYWYRQILGQKVEFLVSFYNNEISEKSEIFDDQFSVERPDGSNFTLKIRSTKLEDSAMYFCASRLTDNSNQPQHFGDGTRLSIL.

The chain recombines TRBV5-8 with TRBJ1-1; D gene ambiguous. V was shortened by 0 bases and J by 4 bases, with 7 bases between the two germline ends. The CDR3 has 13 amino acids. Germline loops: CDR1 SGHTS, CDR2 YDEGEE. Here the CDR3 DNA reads TGTGCCAGCAGCTTGGGAGGGTCCACTGAAGCTTTCTTT. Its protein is CASSLGGSTEAFF.

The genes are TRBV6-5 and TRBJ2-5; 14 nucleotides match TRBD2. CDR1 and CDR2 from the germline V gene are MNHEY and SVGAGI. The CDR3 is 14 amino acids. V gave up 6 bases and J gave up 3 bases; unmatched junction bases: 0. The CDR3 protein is CASRGLAGEETQYF. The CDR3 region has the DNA TGTGCCAGCAGGGGACTAGCGGGGGAAGAGACCCAGTACTTC.

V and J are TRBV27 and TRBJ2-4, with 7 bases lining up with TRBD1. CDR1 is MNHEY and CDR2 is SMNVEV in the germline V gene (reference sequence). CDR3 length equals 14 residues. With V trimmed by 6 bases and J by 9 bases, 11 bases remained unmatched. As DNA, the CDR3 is TGTGCCAGCAGCGACCAGGGGGTCGTAGGCATTCAGTACTTC. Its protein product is CASSDQGVVGIQYF.

The CDR3 DNA sequence: TGTGCCACCAGGGATTGGAGTGATAGCAATCAGCCCCAGCATTTT. It translates to CATRDWSDSNQPQHF. V and J are TRBV19 and TRBJ1-5, with D perhaps TRBD1 (5 bases). The CDR3 runs to 15 residues. Between the trimmed V and J ends, which lost 10 bases and 0 bases, there was a span of 16 bases. Germline CDR1 is LNHDA and CDR2 is SQIVND (reference sequence).

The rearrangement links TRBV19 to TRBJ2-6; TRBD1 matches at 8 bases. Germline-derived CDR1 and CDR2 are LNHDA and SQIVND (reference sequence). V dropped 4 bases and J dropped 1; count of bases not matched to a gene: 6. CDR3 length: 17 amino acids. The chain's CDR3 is CASSRGTGLSGANVLTF. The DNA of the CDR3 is TGTGCCAGTAGTAGGGGGACAGGTTTATCTGGGGCCAACGTCCTGACTTTC.